This TCR beta chain was identified during a study of CD8 T cells in Susac syndrome (dated by TCRdb to between 2019 and 2020). Turning to the overall study: Whether CD8+ T cell activation and differentiation in Susac syndrome was antigen driven was tested using repertoire sequencing. The clonality of the CD8+ T cell repertoire was compared across about a dozen healthy donors, some 14 Susac syndrome patients and about 15 multiple sclerosis patients.

V is pared back by 0 bases and J by 3 bases, with 9 bases lying between the germline termini. The CDR3 measures 14 amino acids from cysteine to phenylalanine. The read is trimmed to its CDR3 DNA, 42 bases read in frame from base 1. Via the germline V gene (reference sequence), CDR1 is MNHEY and CDR2 SMNVEV. Peripheral blood CD8+ and CD4+ T cells from healthy donors, Susac syndrome patients and multiple sclerosis patients were profiled by high-throughput TCR beta sequencing. The multiple sclerosis controls were treatment-naive patients whose relapsing-remitting disease, either stable or active, fulfilled the revised McDonald criteria. Bulk CD8+ and CD4+ T cells were purified by magnetic negative isolation, whereas CD8+ TEMRA cells were enriched by FACS. Blood was collected in EDTA tubes and processed within 24 hours, with PBMCs isolated through density gradient centrifugation. PBMCs intended for TCR sequencing were frozen in liquid nitrogen and were later thawed in a 37 degrees C water bath. The sorted or isolated CD4+, CD8+ and CD8+ TEMRA cells had a purity of 90% or higher.

RNA was extracted with the RNeasy kit and roughly 0.5 to 1 ug was reverse transcribed using random hexamers. TCR beta CDR3 regions were amplified with the immunoSEQ multiplex PCR assay covering 54 Vbeta and 13 Jbeta segments. To correct PCR amplification bias, a synthetic template baseline was used for both primer optimization and computational correction. The authors' pipeline ran thus. Only productive sequences were kept, with reads annotated to V, D and J genes according to IMGT and analyzed in immunoSEQ Analyzer. Clonality was computed as one minus Shannon entropy normalized by log2 of the number of productive unique sequences. For each patient and control, public and private clones were evaluated among the 100 most prevalent clones. Clones were defined as Susac-specific when absent from the healthy and MS cohorts, from about 1,100 published viral clones and from other ImmuneACCESS disease sequences. TCRdb reprocessed the public reads (quality trimming at Q25 with fastp, clone calling with MiXCR) and kept in-frame beta chains. A single entry per CDR3 protein holds the most common genes and DNA from its merged rows. Here the V and J calls rest on TCRdb's processing, not on the authors' analysis. In all, the sample holds about 400,000 distinct CDR3 sequences, and 75% to 90% of those were seen once. The leading ten clones occupy about 0.12% of the sample.

Paper-wide results and their limitations: The number of individuals in the TCR sequencing and HLA analysis was acknowledged as relatively small.

About this clonotype itself: This receptor's antigen is unknown. Base-call qualities are not available, and no considerably larger clone is one nucleotide away.

The sequencing sample was made of CD8+ T cells from PBMCs. The rearrangement joined TRBV27 to TRBJ2-7; the D gene identity is not certain. The receptor was isolated from a human donor with multiple sclerosis. The CDR3 reads as follows: CASSLSKSVYEQYF. Read as DNA, the sequence is TGTGCCAGCAGTTTATCGAAATCAGTCTACGAGCAGTACTTC.